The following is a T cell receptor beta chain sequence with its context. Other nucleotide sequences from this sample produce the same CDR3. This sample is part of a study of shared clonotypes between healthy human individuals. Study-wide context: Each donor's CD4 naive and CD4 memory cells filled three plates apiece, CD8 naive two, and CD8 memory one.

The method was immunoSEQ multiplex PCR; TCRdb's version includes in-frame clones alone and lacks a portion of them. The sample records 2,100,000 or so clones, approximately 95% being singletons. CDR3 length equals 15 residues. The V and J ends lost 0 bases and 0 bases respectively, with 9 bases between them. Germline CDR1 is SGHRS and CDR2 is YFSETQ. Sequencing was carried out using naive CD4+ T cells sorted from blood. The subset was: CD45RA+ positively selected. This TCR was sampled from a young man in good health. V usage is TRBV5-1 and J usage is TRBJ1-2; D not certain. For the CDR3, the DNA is TGCGCCAGCAGCTTGGAGGGCAGTACTAACTATGGCTACACCTTC. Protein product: CASSLEGSTNYGYTF. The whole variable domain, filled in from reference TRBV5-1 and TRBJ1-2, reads KAGVTQTPRYLIKTRGQQVTLSCSPISGHRSVSWYQQTPGQGLQFLFEYFSETQRNKGNFPGRFSGRQFSNSRSEMNVSTLELGDSALYLCASSLEGSTNYGYTFGSGTRLTVV.